One and the same sample provided the 26 T cell receptor beta chains below, sequenced in a study of regulatory T cells in long-lasting Graves disease. The TCR beta library used iRepertoire HTBI primers with Arm-PCR amplification of CDR3. One entry per CDR3 protein, called by TCRdb with MiXCR from the multiplex PCR reads. The sample shows about 500,000 distinct CDR3 sequences, around 16% of them seen only once. As to time point: newly diagnosed GD, antithyroid drugs for less than 3 months. Preparation of the TCR library used RNA extracted from PBMCs. These same data were also listed under a study on T cells in Graves' hyperthyroidism and ophthalmopathy.

This sample comprised peripheral blood mononuclear cells (PBMCs), obtained at new diagnosis, from a patient treated with antithyroid drugs. These receptors originate from a man aged 35 to 55 with Graves disease.

This clonotype has a count of ten or more. The chain links TRBV28 to TRBJ1-1; a weak D match, TRBD1 (5 bases). The V end lost 7 bases, the J end lost 9 bases, and 21 bases lay between the germline ends. Germline CDR1 reads MDHEN; CDR2 reads SYDVKM. The CDR3 runs to 14 residues. The CDR3 nucleotides read TGTGCCAGCACCCCACCAGGTCAGGGCCTAAAAGCTTTCTTT. Protein sequence: CASTPPGQGLKAFF.

The chain employs TRBV11-2 and TRBJ1-4; TRBD1 matches at 7 bases. With V trimmed by 9 bases and J by 11 bases, 15 bases remained unmatched. The CDR3 contains 14 residues. Germline assignment: CDR1 SGHAT and CDR2 FQNNGV. The CDR3 DNA is TGTGCCAGTCGAACAAATCGACAGGGAGGGAAACTGTTTTTT. Its translation: CASRTNRQGGKLFF.

In this sample, this clonotype turned up many times. A junction boundary mismatches the germline segment, possibly from a read error. The gene calls are TRBV3-1 and TRBJ2-3; D unclear. The CDR3 runs to 12 residues. Germline V gene data show CDR1 as LGHDT and CDR2 as YNNKEL (reference sequence). The CDR3 DNA is TGCGCCAGCAGCCAAGTCAGAGATACGCAGTATTTT. This encodes CASSQVRDTQYF.

At least ten counts were recorded for this clonotype. CDR3 in amino acids: CSARGPVQPQHF. CDR3 DNA sequence: TGCAGTGCTAGAGGGCCGGTTCAGCCCCAGCATTTT. This chain uses TRBV20-1 with TRBJ1-5; D gene unclear. V was trimmed by 1 base and J by 6 bases, leaving 7 bases between them. Germline V gene sequence: CDR1 DFQATT, CDR2 SNEGSKA (reference sequence). The CDR3 consists of 12 residues.

This clonotype appeared many times. V usage is TRBV3-1 and J usage is TRBJ2-7, with 9 bases aligning to TRBD1. After removal of 8 bases from V and 1 base from J, the junction contained 9 bases not matched to a gene. Per germline, CDR1 LGHDT and CDR2 YNNKEL (reference sequence). The CDR3 extends over 15 amino acids. The CDR3 reads CASEKAGTGSYEQYF. The CDR3 DNA follows: TGTGCCAGCGAGAAAGCCGGGACAGGGTCCTACGAGCAGTACTTC.

The V and J genes are TRBV10-2 and TRBJ2-1; D uncertain. The germline V and J ends were trimmed by 4 bases and 5 bases, with 6 bases remaining between them. CDR1 and CDR2 (germline): WSHSY, SAAADI. CDR3 length: 12 residues. The CDR3 reads CASSAVDNEQFF. The CDR3 DNA sequence: TGCGCCAGCAGTGCTGTTGACAATGAGCAGTTCTTC.

This clonotype was counted many times. The genes are TRBV3-1 and TRBJ1-1; a weak D match, TRBD1 (6 bases). The CDR3 is made up of 13 amino acids. The germline CDR1 and CDR2 sequences are LGHDT and YNNKEL (reference sequence). Trimming left V 5 bases short and J 5 bases short, with 12 bases between. The CDR3 spells CASSRRTATEAFF. The CDR3 coding sequence is TGTGCCAGCAGCAGGAGGACAGCAACTGAAGCTTTCTTT.

Details on this clonotype: Being one base from a much bigger clone, this may be a read error. The chain couples TRBV28 to TRBJ2-7; D call uncertain. V was clipped by 3 bases and J by 7 bases, with 10 bases between them. This CDR3 comprises 12 residues. Germline CDR1 and CDR2: MDHEN and SYDVKM. The CDR3 DNA sequence: TGTGCCAGCAGTTTCAATTACAATGAGCAGTACTTC. Protein: CASSFNYNEQYF.

The chain uses TRBV19 and TRBJ2-2; the D is unclear. The CDR3 has 16 residues. Germline V gene lookup returns CDR1 LNHDA and CDR2 SQIVND (reference sequence). The V end lost 5 bases, the J end lost 2 bases, and 15 bases lay between the germline ends. CDR3 in amino acids: CASSVLPDTNTGELFF. The CDR3 DNA is TGTGCCAGTAGTGTACTTCCTGACACAAACACCGGGGAGCTGTTTTTT.

This clonotype was counted at least ten times. The chain employs TRBV11-2 and TRBJ2-2; D not resolved. The ends were cut back, 5 bases at V and 6 bases at J, with 10 bases in the middle. In germline, CDR1 is SGHAT, CDR2 FQNNGV. CDR3 length equals 13 residues. The DNA for the CDR3 is TGTGCCAGCAGCCCGGGCTTGGCCGGGGAGCTGTTTTTT. It translates to CASSPGLAGELFF.

There are many counts of this clonotype. This sequence joins TRBV2 and TRBJ2-5; TRBD2 is a possible D gene (5 bases). V lost 7 bases and J lost 3, with 15 bases in between. Germline assignment: CDR1 SNHLY and CDR2 FYNNEI. The CDR3 has 14 amino acids. The chain's CDR3 is CASTSRAGEETQYF. The DNA of the CDR3 is TGTGCCAGCACCTCCCGGGCCGGGGAAGAGACCCAGTACTTC.

This clonotype came up many times. The chain recombines TRBV28 with TRBJ2-3; no clear D. Trimming left V 3 bases short and J 2 bases short, with 9 bases between. The germline gives CDR1 MDHEN, CDR2 SYDVKM. This CDR3 contains 14 residues. DNA for the CDR3: TGTGCCAGCAGTTTCTTGGGCCCCACAGATACGCAGTATTTT. Encoded protein: CASSFLGPTDTQYF.

The chain recombines TRBV20-1 with TRBJ2-7, with no clear D. Germline CDR1 is DFQATT and CDR2 is SNEGSKA (reference sequence). CDR3 length equals 15 residues. V lost 0 bases to trimming and J lost 0 bases, with 12 bases between them. The CDR3 here is CSARDHVKSSYEQYF. The CDR3 DNA reads as TGCAGTGCTAGAGATCATGTAAAGAGCTCCTACGAGCAGTACTTC.

This clonotype has at least ten counts. V is TRBV7-3 and J is TRBJ2-3, with D possibly TRBD1 on 6 matching bases. The CDR3 has 18 amino acids. V shed 1 base and J shed 4 bases, with 21 bases lying between them. Germline loops: CDR1 SGHTA, CDR2 FQGTGA. This CDR3 is CASSLRGKTIGGADTQYF. CDR3 DNA: TGTGCCAGCAGCTTAAGGGGCAAAACCATAGGGGGTGCAGATACGCAGTATTTT.

The genes are TRBV7-2 and TRBJ2-2; 9 positions match TRBD1. The CDR3 is 17 residues long. J was trimmed by 6 bases and V by 3 bases; bases with no gene match: 11. Germline V gene data show CDR1 as SGHTA and CDR2 as FQGNSA. This CDR3 reads CASSLSGQGRWSGELFF. The DNA for the CDR3 is TGTGCCAGCAGCTTGTCTGGACAGGGGAGATGGTCCGGGGAGCTGTTTTTT.

The table lists this clonotype with many counts. The chain is built from TRBV20-1 and TRBJ2-1; TRBD2 matches at 7 bases. Looked up from germline, CDR1 is DFQATT and CDR2 is SNEGSKA (reference sequence). This CDR3 region has 14 residues. Trimming took 3 bases from V and 4 from J; bases not matched to a gene: 6. CDR3 DNA: TGCAGTGCTAGGTCCCTAGCGGAGTACAATGAGCAGTTCTTC. Amino acid sequence: CSARSLAEYNEQFF.

This clonotype has ten or more counts. The V and J genes are TRBV20-1 and TRBJ2-3, with a tentative D call TRBD2 (5 bases). This CDR3 spans 13 amino acids. Per germline, CDR1 DFQATT and CDR2 SNEGSKA (reference sequence). With 1 base removed from V and 5 bases from J, the gap between germline ends came to 10 bases. CDR3 in amino acids: CSARAPEGDTQYF. In DNA, the CDR3 is TGCAGTGCTAGAGCTCCCGAGGGAGATACGCAGTATTTT.

The gene calls are TRBV20-1 and TRBJ2-4; D remains ambiguous. CDR3 length equals 12 residues. CDR1 is DFQATT, CDR2 SNEGSKA, per germline (reference sequence). Trimming took off 4 bases at V and 6 bases at J, with 10 bases between the two ends. The CDR3, as DNA: TGCAGTGCTAACATACACGGAAACATTCAGTACTTC. It specifies CSANIHGNIQYF.

The rearrangement links TRBV19 to TRBJ1-2; D gene ambiguous. The CDR3 is made up of 14 amino acids. The germline V gene encodes CDR1 LNHDA and CDR2 SQIVND (reference sequence). Trimming stripped 3 bases from V and 3 bases from J, with 11 bases between. CDR3 sequence: CASSIGAGDYGYTF. The CDR3 DNA reads as TGTGCCAGTAGTATTGGCGCGGGAGACTATGGCTACACCTTC. Variable domain in full (rest from reference TRBV19 and TRBJ1-2): DGGITQSPKYLFRKEGQNVTLSCEQNLNHDAMYWYRQDPGQGLRLIYYSQIVNDFQKGDIAEGYSVSREKKESFPLTVTSAQKNPTAFYLCASSIGAGDYGYTFGSGTRLTVV.

As concerns this clonotype: A much larger clone sits a single nucleotide away, making a read error possible. The final CDR3 position lacks the conserved phenylalanine or tryptophan, pointing to a likely read error. The rearrangement uses TRBV12-3 or TRBV12-4 and TRBJ2-7; D is ambiguous. V was pared by 3 bases and J by 4 bases, with 10 bases between. The CDR3 runs to 13 residues. CDR3 region: CASSLDDGYEQYL. CDR3 nucleotides: TGTGCCAGCAGTTTGGACGACGGTTACGAGCAGTACCTC.

This clonotype appeared a few times. V gene TRBV30 combines with J gene TRBJ2-3; 11 bases match TRBD2. Unmatched junction bases numbered 9, after V lost 0 bases and J lost 4 bases. This CDR3 is built from 17 residues. Germline CDR1 is GTSNPN and CDR2 is SVGIG (reference sequence). The chain's CDR3 is CAWSVRTSGYLADTQYF. In nucleotides, the CDR3 is TGTGCCTGGAGTGTCCGGACTAGCGGGTATTTGGCAGATACGCAGTATTTT.

Comments on this clonotype: A much more abundant neighbour one base away suggests this may be a read error. The V gene is TRBV28, the J gene TRBJ2-3, with 7 bases lining up with TRBD2. After removal of 5 bases from V and 6 bases from J, the junction contained 8 bases not matched to a gene. The germline gives CDR1 MDHEN, CDR2 SYDVKM. The length of the CDR3 is 14 residues. Here the CDR3 DNA reads TGTGCCAGCAGTCCCGGGAGGTTCGGGGATACGCAGTATTTT. This gives the protein CASSPGRFGDTQYF. Supplemented by reference TRBV28 and TRBJ2-3, the full variable domain reads DVKVTQSSRYLVKRTGEKVFLECVQDMDHENMFWYRQDPGLGLRLIYFSYDVKMKEKGDIPEGYSVSREKKERFSLILESASTNQTSMYLCASSPGRFGDTQYFGPGTRLTVL.

The chain combines TRBV6-2 or TRBV6-3 with TRBJ2-1; D remains ambiguous. The CDR3 length is 12 residues. Germline V gives CDR1 MNHEY, CDR2 SVGEGT. V lost 7 bases and J 8 bases, leaving 12 bases between the germline ends. CDR3 residues: CASKTLRDEQFF. The CDR3 nucleotides read TGTGCCAGCAAGACTCTTCGGGATGAGCAGTTCTTC.

Only a few counts were recorded for this clonotype. The chain is built from TRBV6-9 and TRBJ1-5; D may be TRBD1 (5 bases). The CDR3 contains 14 residues. V dropped 3 bases and J dropped 3 bases, with 9 bases sitting between them. Germline-derived CDR1 and CDR2 are MNHGY and SVAAGI. CDR3 DNA: TGTGCCAGCAGTTACCGGGACTTCAATCAGCCCCAGCATTTT. This codes for CASSYRDFNQPQHF.

The table lists this clonotype with many counts. V gene TRBV12-3 or TRBV12-4 combines with J gene TRBJ2-7; TRBD1 or TRBD2 may be the D gene (5 bases each). This CDR3 comprises 15 residues. Trimming took 2 bases from V and 2 from J, leaving 13 bases between them. CDR3 region: CASSLFGGKTYEQYF. CDR3 in DNA: TGTGCCAGCAGTTTATTTGGGGGAAAGACCTACGAGCAGTACTTC.

This clonotype has a count of ten or more. V and J are TRBV28 and TRBJ2-2, with D possibly being TRBD1 (5 bases). The CDR3 is made up of 15 amino acids. Per the germline V gene, CDR1 is MDHEN and CDR2 is SYDVKM. Trimming took 6 bases from V and 1 from J, leaving 12 bases between them. CDR3 region: CASSLRGLNTGELFF. CDR3 coding DNA: TGTGCCAGCAGCCTAAGGGGCCTGAACACCGGGGAGCTGTTTTTT. The complete variable domain, with remaining parts taken from reference TRBV28 and TRBJ2-2, reads DVKVTQSSRYLVKRTGEKVFLECVQDMDHENMFWYRQDPGLGLRLIYFSYDVKMKEKGDIPEGYSVSREKKERFSLILESASTNQTSMYLCASSLRGLNTGELFFGEGSRLTVL.